Following are 7 T cell receptor beta chains from one sample sequenced in a study of Graves' ophthalmopathy and Graves' hyperthyroidism. Amplification targeted the TCR beta CDR3 regions, with RNA transcripts as the source material. In the first round, RT-PCR was carried out with HTBI primers, and a multiplex PCR formed the second round. MiXCR, applied by TCRdb to the multiplex PCR reads, yields one record per CDR3 protein. Of 150,000 to 200,000 distinct CDR3 sequences in the sample, around 39% were seen once. The sequencing input was peripheral blood. The receptors here all came from a man aged 25 to 45 with Graves' ophthalmopathy.

This clonotype has only a few counts. The chain has TRBV2 and TRBJ1-2; D not certain. V was clipped by 6 bases and J by 6 bases, with 5 bases between them. The length of the CDR3 is 10 residues. Germline V gene lookup returns CDR1 SNHLY and CDR2 FYNNEI. The CDR3 coding sequence is TGTGCCAGCAGCGGAAATGGCTACACCTTC. Translating it yields CASSGNGYTF.

This clonotype occurred many times. This chain uses TRBV4-3 with TRBJ1-2; D possibly corresponds to TRBD1 (5 bases). V was cut by 0 bases and J by 3 bases, with 14 bases left in between. This CDR3 comprises 16 residues. Looked up from germline, CDR1 is LGHNA and CDR2 is YSLEER. The CDR3: CASSQDGTRAYYGYTF. The CDR3 bases are TGCGCCAGCAGCCAAGATGGGACCCGGGCCTACTATGGCTACACCTTC.

V and J are TRBV6-5 and TRBJ2-7; 13 bases align to TRBD2. CDR1 and CDR2 (germline): MNHEY, SVGAGI. This CDR3 is built from 13 residues. The V segment lost 4 bases and the J segment 7 bases; nucleotides outside the gene matches: 1. The CDR3 region is CASSLTSGREQYF. The CDR3 bases are TGTGCCAGCAGTTTGACTAGCGGGAGGGAGCAGTACTTC.

The chain combines TRBV7-2 with TRBJ2-4, with no clear D. V lost 5 bases and J 6 bases, leaving 14 bases between the germline ends. The CDR3 runs 14 residues. Germline lookup yields CDR1 SGHTA and CDR2 FQGNSA. The CDR3: CASSRDRQGNIQYF. DNA for the CDR3: TGTGCCAGCAGCCGAGATAGGCAAGGAAACATTCAGTACTTC.

The chain carries TRBV20-1 and TRBJ1-1; D gene ambiguous. V lost 3 bases to trimming and J lost 10 bases, with 12 bases between them. The CDR3 covers 11 residues. CDR1 is DFQATT and CDR2 is SNEGSKA in the germline V gene (reference sequence). The CDR3 loop reads CSASTDLSAFF. The CDR3 coding sequence is TGCAGTGCTAGTACAGATCTCTCAGCTTTCTTT.

This chain's CDR3 is CASSFPGRASYEQYF. CDR3 nucleotide sequence: TGTGCCAGCAGCTTCCCCGGGAGAGCCTCCTACGAGCAGTACTTC. The chain recombines TRBV7-8 with TRBJ2-7, with D possibly TRBD2 on 6 matching bases. The CDR3 loop spans 15 amino acids. Germline assignment: CDR1 SGHVS and CDR2 FQNEAQ. V lost 3 bases to trimming and J lost 0 bases, with 12 bases between them. The full variable domain, in which reference TRBV7-8 and TRBJ2-7 provide the parts outside the CDR3, is GAGVSQSPRYKVAKRGQDVALRCDPISGHVSLFWYQQALGQGPEFLTYFQNEAQLDKSGLPSDRFFAERPEGSVSTLKIQRTQQEDSAVYLCASSFPGRASYEQYFGPGTRLTVT.

This clonotype was recorded at least ten times. The chain combines TRBV28 with TRBJ1-2; D gene uncertain. V was cut by 6 bases and J by 6 bases, with 11 bases left in between. The CDR3 covers 12 residues. The germline V gene encodes CDR1 MDHEN and CDR2 SYDVKM. The CDR3 DNA follows: TGTGCCAGCAGCCCCAGCAGCAATGGCTACACCTTC. Protein sequence: CASSPSSNGYTF.